This T cell receptor (beta chain) derives from a study of sequential checkpoint blockade in melanoma. The wider study: Each arm's sequence ended with maintenance nivolumab.

As to treatment: randomized to nivolumab then ipilimumab (arm A) or the reverse (arm B). Germline trimming cut 0 bases from V and 2 bases from J; bases unmatched to any gene: 4. The CDR3 extends over 15 amino acids. Per germline, CDR1 MNHNY and CDR2 SVGAGI (reference sequence). Assay: immunoSEQ multiplex PCR; the TCRdb copy retains only in-frame clones and omits some. The sample records approximately 6,000 clones, around 53% being singletons. The clonotype was recovered from a human donor with melanoma. This chain links TRBV6-6 with TRBJ2-7, with 7 nucleotides matching TRBD1. Material: CD8+ T cells sorted from blood (inferred from file names), obtained from a patient given nivolumab and ipilimumab in sequence. CDR3 amino acids: CASSYSEGQPYEQYF. DNA of the CDR3: TGTGCCAGCAGTTACTCTGAGGGACAGCCCTACGAGCAGTACTTC.